The T cell receptor (beta chain) under discussion was sequenced for a study of blood T cell repertoires in COVID-19. In the study overall: Acute and convalescent COVID-19 samples came from the United States, Italy and Spain. Sources were T cells, B-cell-depleted T cells, or PBMCs; the material itself was cDNA or gDNA.

The germline V gene has CDR1 LNHNV and CDR2 YYDKDF (reference sequence). V gave up 3 bases and J gave up 9 bases; unmatched junction bases: 11. This CDR3 contains 15 residues. In the original workflow: From reference gene primer amplification, estimates of nucleated cell counts were derived. Profiled with immunoSEQ multiplex PCR; TCRdb holds only in-frame clones, not every one. V and J calls and clone size come straight from that table; D and trimming were deduced from the DNA. The sample holds under 80,000 clones, about 87% seen once. The chain uses TRBV15 and TRBJ1-1; TRBD1 agrees at 9 bases. This clonotype was obtained from a woman of 80 years or more with active COVID-19. Specimen: peripheral blood. The CDR3 bases are TGTGCCACCAGCAGTGGGACAGGGAAGGCCGCTAAAGCTTTCTTT. Amino acids: CATSSGTGKAAKAFF.